A single sample is the source of the 24 T cell receptor beta chains below, sequenced in a study of response to subunit inactivated influenza vaccine. TCRdb re-analysed the RT-PCR reads in MiXCR, keeping a single row per CDR3 protein. The sample has about 780,000 distinct CDR3 sequences, roughly 18% seen once. The specimen comprised PBMCs from blood, sampled more than 4 days after vaccination. Receptor source: a man aged 50 to 59 who received an inactivated influenza vaccine.

The CDR3 sequence is CASSLSGLAANEQFF. CDR3 sequence (DNA): TGTGCCAGCAGCCTGTCGGGACTAGCGGCTAATGAGCAGTTCTTC. The chain couples TRBV7-3 to TRBJ2-1; 11 bases fit TRBD2. V was clipped by 5 bases and J by 7 bases; unmatched bases: 7. The germline V gene encodes CDR1 SGHTA and CDR2 FQGTGA. CDR3 length: 15 amino acids.

The V and J genes are TRBV7-2 and TRBJ2-7, with D maybe TRBD1 (6 bases). Germline CDR1 reads SGHTA; CDR2 reads FQGNSA. Trimming left V 6 bases short and J 3 bases short, with 15 bases between. The CDR3 spans 14 residues. CDR3 sequence (DNA): TGTGCCAGCAGGAAGGGGGAGATCGGCTACGAGCAGTACTTC. It is translated as CASRKGEIGYEQYF.

The chain has TRBV20-1 and TRBJ1-2; 7 bases agree with TRBD1. The CDR3 is made up of 13 amino acids. Germline values: CDR1 DFQATT, CDR2 SNEGSKA (reference sequence). The V gene end was trimmed by 6 bases and the J gene end by 1 base; junction bases not matched to a gene: 5. CDR3 DNA: TGCAGTGCCACCGGGACAGATAACTATGGCTACACCTTC. This translates into CSATGTDNYGYTF.

A remark on this clonotype: Its ends do not fully match the called genes, so a read error is possible. V and J are TRBV10-2 and TRBJ2-7; D is perhaps TRBD2 (5 bases). This CDR3 has 13 amino acids. CDR1 and CDR2 from the germline V gene are WSHSY and SAAADI. The DNA of the CDR3 is TGCGCCAGCAGTGTTGGGAGATCCTCCGAGCAGTACTTC. It yields the protein CASSVGRSSEQYF.

The rearrangement uses TRBV12-3 or TRBV12-4 and TRBJ2-5, with D maybe TRBD1 (6 bases). V lost 7 bases to trimming and J lost 2 bases, with 14 bases between them. The CDR3 loop spans 14 amino acids. CDR3 loop: CASKFTTGQETQYF. The CDR3 bases are TGTGCCAGCAAATTTACCACAGGGCAAGAGACCCAGTACTTC.

The chain links TRBV18 to TRBJ2-1; 7 bases map to TRBD2. This CDR3 comprises 18 residues. The germline V gene encodes CDR1 KGHSH and CDR2 LQKENI. The trim removed 1 base at V and 6 bases at J, leaving 15 bases unmatched. CDR3 loop: CASSPLPLSGSYPNEQFF. DNA of the CDR3: TGTGCCAGCTCACCACTCCCTCTTAGCGGGTCCTACCCCAATGAGCAGTTCTTC.

This clonotype came up a few times. The V gene is TRBV3-1, the J gene TRBJ2-7; D call uncertain. Germline CDR1 is LGHDT and CDR2 is YNNKEL (reference sequence). V gave up 4 bases and J gave up 7 bases, with 8 bases separating them. This CDR3 is built from 11 residues. The CDR3 nucleotides read TGTGCCAGCAGCCTCCTGGAGGAGCAGTACTTC. Its translation: CASSLLEEQYF.

J is TRBJ2-3 and V is TRBV7-3; D unclear. This CDR3 has 13 amino acids. In germline, CDR1 is SGHTA, CDR2 FQGTGA. Trimming took 1 base from V and 6 from J, leaving 8 bases between them. The CDR3 region is CASSLNHGDTQYF. DNA of the CDR3: TGTGCCAGCAGCTTAAATCACGGCGATACGCAGTATTTT.

This clonotype was observed a few times. The gene calls are TRBV12-3 or TRBV12-4 and TRBJ2-1; D possibly corresponds to TRBD2 (5 bases). The CDR3 totals 14 residues. The V gene lost 10 bases and the J gene lost 2 bases, with 15 bases spanning the gap. The CDR3 DNA reads as TGTGCCACCTGCCGGGGAGCCCCCTACAATGAGCAGTTCTTC. Protein: CATCRGAPYNEQFF.

This clonotype appeared a few times. The chain couples TRBV20-1 to TRBJ1-5; 8 bases line up with TRBD1. V lost 6 bases, J lost 6 bases, and 4 bases stayed unmatched. CDR1 and CDR2 from the germline V gene are DFQATT and SNEGSKA (reference sequence). CDR3 size: 12 residues. CDR3 sequence: CSARTGFQPQHF. In DNA, the CDR3 is TGCAGTGCGAGGACAGGGTTTCAGCCCCAGCATTTT.

The J gene is TRBJ2-1, the V gene TRBV6-2 or TRBV6-3, with 13 positions matching TRBD2. Trimming cost V 6 bases and J 9 bases; bases outside gene matches: 11. Germline-derived CDR1 and CDR2 are MNHEY and SVGEGT. The CDR3 runs to 16 residues. As DNA, the CDR3 is TGTGCCAGCAGGGGACTAGCGGGATTCCTTGATGGTGAGCAGTTCTTC. Translated: CASRGLAGFLDGEQFF.

This chain connects TRBV5-1 to TRBJ2-3; 7 positions match TRBD2. The trim removed 4 bases at V and 2 bases at J, leaving 13 bases unmatched. In germline, CDR1 is SGHRS, CDR2 YFSETQ. There are 17 residues in the CDR3. CDR3 DNA sequence: TGCGCCAGCAGCCGGGGTCCGCGGGAGCATGTCACAGATACGCAGTATTTT. Amino acids: CASSRGPREHVTDTQYF.

This clonotype has a handful of counts. The chain uses TRBV6-5 and TRBJ2-2; TRBD2 matches at 14 bases. Unmatched junction bases numbered 1, after V lost 4 bases and J lost 3 bases. There are 16 residues in the CDR3. The germline gives CDR1 MNHEY, CDR2 SVGAGI. The CDR3 DNA follows: TGTGCCAGCAGTTGGGGACTAGCGGGGGACACCGGGGAGCTGTTTTTT. Residues: CASSWGLAGDTGELFF.

This clonotype was detected only a few times. This rearrangement joins TRBV3-1 to TRBJ1-5; D is unresolved. Germline CDR1 reads LGHDT; CDR2 reads YNNKEL (reference sequence). V gave up 4 bases and J gave up 9 bases, with 13 bases separating them. There are 13 residues in the CDR3. This chain's CDR3 is CASSPRSGPPQHF. CDR3 bases: TGTGCCAGCAGCCCAAGATCTGGGCCGCCCCAGCATTTT.

This clonotype was seen a handful of times. This chain uses TRBV18 with TRBJ1-4, with TRBD1 identical over 11 bases. The germline gives CDR1 KGHSH, CDR2 LQKENI. V gave up 4 bases and J gave up 8 bases; unmatched junction bases: 3. This CDR3 has 14 amino acids. CDR3 sequence reads: CASSLDRGHEKLFF. The CDR3 DNA reads TGTGCCAGCTCACTGGACAGGGGGCACGAAAAACTGTTTTTT.

This clonotype turned up a few times. V is TRBV29-1 and J is TRBJ1-2; no definite D call. This CDR3 comprises 13 residues. Germline CDR1 SQVTM, CDR2 ANQGSEA. The ends were cut back, 0 bases at V and 7 bases at J, with 12 bases in the middle. The CDR3 DNA reads as TGCAGCGTTGAAGATGGGCGGCGGCTTGGCTACACCTTC. Its protein product is CSVEDGRRLGYTF.

In this sample, this clonotype turned up a few times. This rearrangement joins TRBV5-1 to TRBJ1-2; D possibly corresponds to TRBD1 (6 bases). Trimming shortened V by 0 bases and J by 8 bases, and 11 bases separated the two germline ends. Germline V gene data show CDR1 as SGHRS and CDR2 as YFSETQ. The CDR3 length is 13 residues. The CDR3 DNA sequence: TGCGCCAGCAGCTTGGACAGGGCGGAAGGCTACACCTTC. Its protein is CASSLDRAEGYTF.

This clonotype was found a few times. This CDR3 is CSAGQGRNTEAFF. The CDR3 DNA is TGCAGTGCGGGACAGGGTAGGAACACTGAAGCTTTCTTT. V and J are TRBV20-1 and TRBJ1-1, with 9 bases that match TRBD1. V dropped 6 bases and J dropped 1; count of bases not matched to a gene: 3. The germline CDR1 and CDR2 sequences are DFQATT and SNEGSKA (reference sequence). This CDR3 is 13 amino acids long.

This clonotype appeared a few times. V usage is TRBV20-1 and J usage is TRBJ2-3, with TRBD2 matching over 13 bases. The CDR3 totals 14 residues. V dropped 6 bases and J dropped 5; count of bases not matched to a gene: 5. CDR1 is DFQATT and CDR2 is SNEGSKA in the germline V gene (reference sequence). CDR3 in amino acids: CSAGLAGRGDTQYF. The CDR3 region has the DNA TGCAGTGCGGGACTAGCGGGACGGGGAGATACGCAGTATTTT.

The V and J genes are TRBV7-2 and TRBJ1-4; D possibly corresponds to TRBD1 (5 bases). This CDR3 comprises 12 residues. From germline, CDR1 is SGHTA and CDR2 FQGNSA. Trimming stripped 5 bases from V and 10 bases from J, with 11 bases between. The DNA of the CDR3 is TGTGCCAGCAGCCCCATTGGGGGAAAACTGTTTTTT. Amino acid sequence: CASSPIGGKLFF.

This clonotype has at least ten counts. The rearrangement links TRBV29-1 to TRBJ2-5; D is perhaps TRBD1 or TRBD2 (6 bases each). Germline CDR1 reads SQVTM; CDR2 reads ANQGSEA. Trimming removed 7 bases at V and 5 bases at J, with 14 bases between. The CDR3 has 12 amino acids. CDR3 amino acids: CSAGGGQETQYF. The CDR3 bases are TGCAGCGCCGGAGGGGGTCAGGAGACCCAGTACTTC. The full variable domain, rest sourced from reference TRBV29-1 and TRBJ2-5, is SAVISQKPSRDICQRGTSLTIQCQVDSQVTMMFWYRQQPGQSLTLIATANQGSEATYESGFVIDKFPISRPNLTFSTLTVSNMSPEDSSIYLCSAGGGQETQYFGPGTRLLVL.

This clonotype appeared a few times. V usage is TRBV20-1 and J usage is TRBJ2-1; D may correspond to TRBD1 or TRBD2 (6 bases each). The CDR3 loop spans 15 amino acids. The V gene lost 4 bases and the J gene lost 8 bases, with 21 bases spanning the gap. Germline CDR1 DFQATT, CDR2 SNEGSKA (reference sequence). Written as DNA, the CDR3 is TGCAGTGCTACCAGGGGTTTCGGGGGTGGGTATGAGCAGTTCTTC. Its translation is CSATRGFGGGYEQFF.

This clonotype was detected a few times. The chain carries TRBV24-1 and TRBJ2-1; 7 bases map to TRBD1. There are 15 residues in the CDR3. The germline gives CDR1 KGHDR, CDR2 SFDVKD. V gave up 4 bases and J gave up 3 bases; unmatched junction bases: 5. The CDR3: CATSEGQWDYNEQFF. DNA of the CDR3: TGTGCCACCAGTGAGGGACAGTGGGACTACAATGAGCAGTTCTTC.

This clonotype occurred many times. The chain links TRBV20-1 to TRBJ2-7; a possible D gene is TRBD1 (6 bases). This CDR3 is 12 amino acids long. Germline V gene sequence: CDR1 DFQATT, CDR2 SNEGSKA (reference sequence). V lost 4 bases and J lost 3, with 10 bases in between. The CDR3 here is CSATPTGYEQYF. The DNA for the CDR3 is TGCAGTGCTACCCCGACAGGCTACGAGCAGTACTTC.